These T cell receptor beta chains were read from a single sample in a study of tumor-infiltrating lymphocytes in oesophageal squamous cell carcinoma. One entry per CDR3 protein, called by TCRdb with MiXCR from the PCR reads. The table has roughly 14,000 distinct CDR3 sequences, approximately 48% seen once. Specimen: blood. These receptor sequences come from a male donor with esophageal squamous cell carcinoma. Both conserved end residues are part of each CDR3. Fields, in order: clone size, D gene, J gene, V gene, CDR3 DNA, CDR3 protein. A D gene is named only where the DNA matches it firmly. Expanded clones get a size class; other rows say once, few or many, or leave the size out.

-	TRBD2	TRBJ2-7	TRBV11-2	TGTGCCAGCAGCAACGCGTTAGCGGGAGCCCACGAGCAGTACTTC	CASSNALAGAHEQYF
-	TRBD2	TRBJ2-2	TRBV7-9	TGTGCCAGCAGCTTAGGTGGCGGGAGGGCCGATGCCGGGGAGCTGTTTTTT	CASSLGGGRADAGELFF
many	TRBD2	TRBJ2-1	TRBV5-4	TGTGCCAGCAGCCAAAGGACTAGCGGGAGGGCCAGGTACAATGAGCAGTTCTTC	CASSQRTSGRARYNEQFF
-	-	TRBJ2-7	TRBV11-3	TGTGCCAGCAGCTTAGATTCTGGGCGAACCTTGGACGAGCAGTACTTC	CASSLDSGRTLDEQYF
few	-	TRBJ1-6	TRBV7-6	TGTGCCAGCAGCTACAGGGTTCGGGGGTCACCCCTCCACTTT	CASSYRVRGSPLHF
many	-	TRBJ2-7	TRBV28	TGTGCCAGCATTAGGAGGGACCTCTACGAGCAGTACTTC	CASIRRDLYEQYF
large	-	TRBJ2-5	TRBV7-6	TGTGCCAGCAGCCCGGACTTGGAGACCCAGTACTTC	CASSPDLETQYF
medium-sized	-	TRBJ2-7	TRBV7-8	TGTGCCAGCAGCTTAGATACCCGGAATTACGAGCAGTACTTC	CASSLDTRNYEQYF
-	-	TRBJ2-3	TRBV11-3	TGTGCCAGCAGCTTAGTAACCAACACAGATACGCAGTATTTT	CASSLVTNTDTQYF
-	-	TRBJ2-1	TRBV10-3	TGTGCCATCGGGCGGCCGCCGAGCACAGATACGCAGTTCTTC	CAIGRPPSTDTQFF